The entry that follows covers one TCR beta chain sequence. Antigen: not known. CVID subjects had received replacement immunoglobulin for at least one year. The table came from immunoSEQ multiplex PCR; TCRdb's copy has only in-frame clones and leaves some out. The sample has 25,000 to 30,000 clones, none seen only once. The sample belongs to a study of T cell clonality in common variable immunodeficiency. The study, taken as a whole, reports: Fewer deletions and N-nucleotide insertions were reportedly seen in common variable immunodeficiency TCR beta sequences. CVID subjects showed higher TCRbeta clonality than healthy controls.

Source material: peripheral blood mononuclear cells. This sequence was found in a human donor with common variable immunodeficiency.

The CDR3 sequence: CASSWGFVRDSSGAFF. Incomplete CDR3 DNA: TGTGCCAGCAGCTGGGGGTTCGTCCGGGACTCCTCCGGG. The V call is TRBV7-8, the J call TRBJ1-1; the D gene is possibly TRBD1 (5 bases). The CDR3 end falls 3 residues outside the read, so it is completed with the germline J gene. Per germline, CDR1 SGHVS and CDR2 FQNEAQ. The CDR3 sequence is 16 residues long.